These T cell receptor beta chains were read from a single sample in a study of blood T cell repertoires in COVID-19. Profiled with immunoSEQ multiplex PCR; TCRdb holds only in-frame clones, not every one. This sample has approximately 130,000 clones, with about 90% found just once. Sequencing input: peripheral blood. The receptors come from a woman aged 45-60 years who had recovered from COVID-19. Each CDR3 is given with its conserved first and last residue. The order of the fields is V gene, J gene, D gene, clone size, CDR3 DNA, CDR3 protein. The D gene is left open where the match is weak. A row's size may be missing; if present it is once, few, many or a size class.

>TRBV9|TRBJ1-3|TRBD1|-
TGTGCCAGCAGCTACGGGACAGGGGTCACGGGAAACACCATATATTTT
CASSYGTGVTGNTIYF
>TRBV11-2|TRBJ1-1|-|-
TGTGCCAGCAGCCTCAGGGTACTGAACACTGAAGCTTTCTTT
CASSLRVLNTEAFF
>TRBV3-1/TRBV3-2|TRBJ2-7|TRBD1|-
TGTGCCAGCAGCCGAAACAGGGGGCTGACCGAGCAGTACTTC
CASSRNRGLTEQYF
>TRBV2|TRBJ1-5|-|-
TGTGCCAGCAGTGAAGCGCAGGGACAAAATCAGCCCCAGCATTTT
CASSEAQGQNQPQHF
>TRBV5-1|TRBJ1-4|-|-
TGCGCCAGCAGCTCCCCGGAGGGATGGAGTGAAAAACTGTTTTTT
CASSSPEGWSEKLFF
>TRBV2|TRBJ2-7|TRBD1|-
TGTGCCAGCAGTGCAGAGAGGACAGGCTTAGGCGAGCAGTACTTC
CASSAERTGLGEQYF
>TRBV7-9|TRBJ1-2|-|few
TGTGCCAGCAGCGCCGGGACAAGGAATGGCCTTTTCTATGGCTACACCTTC
CASSAGTRNGLFYGYTF
>TRBV18|TRBJ1-2|-|-
TGTGCCAGCTCACCATCCCGGGGAACTAACTATGGCTACACCTTC
CASSPSRGTNYGYTF
>TRBV11-3|TRBJ2-1|TRBD2|-
TGTGCCAGCAGCTCCTCCCGGATAGCGGGGGAGGGTGAGCAGTTCTTC
CASSSSRIAGEGEQFF
>TRBV19|TRBJ2-3|-|-
TGTGCCAGTAGTATAGGCAGGGTACGAACAGATACGCAGTATTTT
CASSIGRVRTDTQYF
>TRBV7-9|TRBJ2-3|-|-
TGTGCCAGCAGCTTAATAGAAGGGGTCGGCACAGATACGCAGTATTTT
CASSLIEGVGTDTQYF
>TRBV12-5|TRBJ2-1|TRBD1|-
TGTGCTAGTGGTTCGTTACCGGGACAGTTCCCTCAAAATGAGCAGTTCTTC
CASGSLPGQFPQNEQFF
>TRBV6-5|TRBJ1-6|TRBD1|-
TGTGCCAGCAGTTCGGACAGGGGAGCCCCGGGTTCACCCCTCCACTTT
CASSSDRGAPGSPLHF
>TRBV5-1|TRBJ2-2|TRBD2|-
TGCGCCAGCAGCCTAGGGACTAACCCCGGGGAGCTGTTTTTT
CASSLGTNPGELFF
>TRBV2|TRBJ1-2|TRBD1|-
TGTGCCAGCAGCCCCGAGACAGGGGCTGGCTACACCTTC
CASSPETGAGYTF
>TRBV11-2|TRBJ1-1|-|once
TGTGCCAGCACTCCCCCAACTGATTATACTGAAGCTTTCTTT
CASTPPTDYTEAFF
>TRBV20-1|TRBJ1-1|-|few
TGCAGTGCTAGTGGGGCGAACACTGAAGCTTTCTTT
CSASGANTEAFF
>TRBV19|TRBJ2-7|TRBD1|-
TGTGCCAGTAGAGACCGGGACAGGGGTTCCTACGAGCAGTACTTC
CASRDRDRGSYEQYF
>TRBV19|TRBJ2-1|TRBD2|-
TGTGCCAGTAGTCCCAGGACTAGCGGGACCCTTTATGAGCAGTTCTTC
CASSPRTSGTLYEQFF
>TRBV5-1|TRBJ2-7|TRBD2|few
TGCGCCAGCAAATCGGAGCGGGGGGGGAGGGAGCAGTACTTC
CASKSERGGREQYF
>TRBV9|TRBJ1-2|-|-
TGTGCCAGCAGCGTGTCTGCAGGGTTAGGTGGCTACACCTTC
CASSVSAGLGGYTF
>TRBV6-1|TRBJ1-4|-|-
TGTGCCAGCAGTGGGACAGCCCAAACAACTAATGAAAAACTGTTTTTT
CASSGTAQTTNEKLFF
>TRBV12-3/TRBV12-4|TRBJ1-1|-|few
TGTGCCAGCAGTTTAGCTTGGGGCGCTGAAGCTTTCTTT
CASSLAWGAEAFF
>TRBV20-1|TRBJ2-3|-|-
TGCAGTGCTAGTCGGGGGAAAGATACGCAGTATTTT
CSASRGKDTQYF
>TRBV12-5|TRBJ1-5|TRBD1|-
TGTGCTAGTGCCCTCGGACAGGGTCTCAGCAATCAGCCCCAGCATTTT
CASALGQGLSNQPQHF
>TRBV29-1|TRBJ2-3|TRBD2|-
TGCAGCGTTGCAACCACTAGCGGGAGCACAGATACGCAGTATTTT
CSVATTSGSTDTQYF
>TRBV2|TRBJ2-1|TRBD2|-
TGTGCCAGCAGTAGCGGGGGGGTCCCTCCCCATGAGCAGTTCTTC
CASSSGGVPPHEQFF
>TRBV6-2/TRBV6-3|TRBJ1-1|-|-
TGTGCCAGCAGCCTCAGGGAGGAGACTGAAGCTTTCTTT
CASSLREETEAFF
>TRBV19|TRBJ1-5|-|-
TGTGCCAGTAGTACCCAGGGGTACAATCAGCCCCAGCATTTT
CASSTQGYNQPQHF
>TRBV5-1|TRBJ2-3|TRBD2|once
TGCGCCAGCAGCTTGTACAGCGGGGAAGATACGCAGTATTTT
CASSLYSGEDTQYF
>TRBV6-2/TRBV6-3|TRBJ2-2|-|-
TGTGCCAGCAGTTACTCATCGGGAGATAACACCGGGGAGCTGTTTTTT
CASSYSSGDNTGELFF
>TRBV12-3/TRBV12-4|TRBJ2-7|-|few
TGTGCCAGCACCCACGGTAGGAGGTACGAGCAGTACTTC
CASTHGRRYEQYF
>TRBV19|TRBJ1-5|-|-
TGTGCCAGTAGTTCGGGACGGAGGGGCAATCAGCCCCAGCATTTT
CASSSGRRGNQPQHF
>TRBV30|TRBJ1-2|-|-
TGTGCCTGGAGTGTGCAAGGGGCTGACTATGGCTACACCTTC
CAWSVQGADYGYTF
>TRBV4-1|TRBJ2-3|TRBD2|-
TGCGCCAGCAGCCCCCAAGGTAGCGGGAGGGGAGATACGCAGTATTTT
CASSPQGSGRGDTQYF
>TRBV4-3|TRBJ2-1|TRBD1|-
TGCGCCAGCAGCCAAGGGTCCCGAGGACAGGTGACATACAATGAGCAGTTCTTC
CASSQGSRGQVTYNEQFF
>TRBV11-2|TRBJ2-7|TRBD1|-
TGTGCCAGCAGCTCCGGGACAGGGCTCTTATACGAGCAGTACTTC
CASSSGTGLLYEQYF
>TRBV12-3/TRBV12-4|TRBJ1-2|-|few
TGTGCCAGCAGTAGTGGGGGCAACTATGGCTACACCTTC
CASSSGGNYGYTF
>TRBV6-5|TRBJ2-7|TRBD2|once
TGTGCCAGCAGGATTAGTAGCGGGAGCTCCTACGAGCAGTACTTC
CASRISSGSSYEQYF
>TRBV19|TRBJ1-1|-|-
TGTGCCAGTAAATACGACCGGGACACCAATCATGGAGCTTTCTTT
CASKYDRDTNHGAFF
>TRBV6-2/TRBV6-3|TRBJ1-5|-|-
TGTGCCAGCAGTTGGGCTGGGTATCAGCCCCAGCATTTT
CASSWAGYQPQHF
>TRBV19|TRBJ1-6|-|-
TGTGCCAGTAGTATATCCGGGGGTAACACGGGTTCACCCCTCCACTTT
CASSISGGNTGSPLHF
>TRBV19|TRBJ1-5|-|-
TGTGCCAGTGGAAGGGGGTTCAGGGATAGCAATCAGCCCCAGCATTTT
CASGRGFRDSNQPQHF
>TRBV5-1|TRBJ2-2|-|once
TGCGCCAGCAGCTTGGCGACAGCGAACACCGGGGAGCTGTTTTTT
CASSLATANTGELFF
>TRBV6-6|TRBJ2-5|TRBD2|once
TGTGCCAGCTTGACGGGGGGAAAAGAGACCCAGTACTTC
CASLTGGKETQYF
>TRBV5-1|TRBJ2-5|TRBD2|once
TGCGCCAGCAGCTTGTATAGCGGGGGCGAGACCCAGTACTTC
CASSLYSGGETQYF
>TRBV6-2/TRBV6-3|TRBJ2-1|TRBD2|-
TGTGCCAGCACCCCAGCGGGAGGGGAGCAGTTCTTC
CASTPAGGEQFF
>TRBV5-4|TRBJ1-2|TRBD1|-
TGTGCCAGCAGCTTGATGGGACAGGGTGACTATGGCTACACCTTC
CASSLMGQGDYGYTF
>TRBV19|TRBJ2-3|TRBD1|-
TGTGCCAGTAGTACTGGGACAGCCAGCACAGATACGCAGTATTTT
CASSTGTASTDTQYF
>TRBV6-1|TRBJ2-5|-|-
TGTGCCAGCAGCTGGCCGGACAGATCGGGGGAGACCCAGTACTTC
CASSWPDRSGETQYF